One sample yielded the 14 T cell receptor beta chains listed below, sequenced in a study of radiotherapy plus CTLA-4 blockade in lung cancer (dated 2018 in TCRdb). Libraries were constructed by the immunoSEQ multiplex PCR assay. TCRdb re-hosts the immuneACCESS table, in-frame sequences only. Its copies lack some clones; in the studies checked, an unresolved V gene accounts for under half of them, and the cause for the rest is not known. The sample table lists roughly 110,000 clones, under 90% of them with a count of one. 2.4% of the sample goes to the ten largest clones. Sequences were derived from peripheral blood, sampled from a patient treated with radiotherapy plus ipilimumab. The receptor set was obtained from a human donor with non-small cell lung cancer that progressed on radiotherapy plus ipilimumab. Some clones in this sample may be carry-over from other donors' samples.

This chain uses TRBV7-6 with TRBJ2-2; possibly TRBD2 for D (7 bases). Between the trimmed V and J ends, which lost 3 bases and 4 bases, there was a span of 27 bases. The CDR3 is made up of 20 amino acids. Germline values: CDR1 SGHVS, CDR2 FNYEAQ. The CDR3 sequence: CASSLRRRAGANGVTGELFF. CDR3 sequence (DNA): TGTGCCAGCAGCTTGAGACGTCGGGCGGGGGCGAACGGGGTCACCGGGGAGCTGTTTTTT.

The chain has TRBV6-1 and TRBJ1-5; D gene unclear. This CDR3 comprises 15 residues. Germline CDR1 MNHNS, CDR2 SASEGT. Trimming left V 0 bases short and J 6 bases short, with 12 bases between. The CDR3 reads CASSEAGLLGQPQHF. Here the CDR3 DNA reads TGTGCCAGCAGTGAAGCAGGCCTGTTGGGTCAGCCCCAGCATTTT.

The J gene is TRBJ1-2, the V gene TRBV7-9; D gene uncertain. The CDR3 totals 12 residues. Germline loops: CDR1 SEHNR, CDR2 FQNEAQ (reference sequence). Trimming took 4 bases from V and 8 from J, leaving 11 bases between them. CDR3 in amino acids: CASSSVGGGYTF. CDR3 nucleotide sequence: TGTGCCAGCAGCTCGGTGGGAGGCGGCTACACCTTC.

The chain uses TRBV4-2 and TRBJ1-2; D not resolved. Germline CDR1 is LGHNA and CDR2 is YNFKEQ. There are 14 residues in the CDR3. V lost 2 bases and J lost 4, with 11 bases in between. The chain's CDR3 is CASSQISVGYGYTF. For the CDR3, the DNA is TGTGCCAGCAGCCAAATATCAGTTGGCTATGGCTACACCTTC.

The chain has TRBV2 and TRBJ1-4; 8 bases line up with TRBD1. Trimming cost V 6 bases and J 8 bases; bases outside gene matches: 11. The CDR3 totals 15 residues. Germline CDR1 is SNHLY and CDR2 is FYNNEI. The CDR3 reads CASRDGQGGEEKLFF. The CDR3 nucleotides read TGTGCCAGCAGAGATGGACAGGGCGGGGAGGAAAAACTGTTTTTT.

This clone has just one count. The chain carries TRBV5-1 and TRBJ1-5; no reliable D call. Germline CDR1 reads SGHRS; CDR2 reads YFSETQ. V was cut by 3 bases and J by 0 bases, with 10 bases left in between. The CDR3 is 15 residues long. The CDR3 coding sequence is TGCGCCAGCAGCTCTGGGCCTTATAGCAATCAGCCCCAGCATTTT. Protein: CASSSGPYSNQPQHF.

The chain recombines TRBV7-3 with TRBJ1-1; TRBD1 agrees at 8 bases. V trimming: 5 bases; J trimming: 7 bases; junction bases outside the gene matches: 12. Germline V gene lookup returns CDR1 SGHTA and CDR2 FQGTGA. The CDR3 is made up of 15 amino acids. CDR3 sequence: CASSENGDRGVEAFF. In DNA, the CDR3 is TGTGCCAGCAGCGAAAACGGCGACAGGGGAGTTGAAGCTTTCTTT.

The chain's CDR3 is CASSRPGLAGVDTQYF. CDR3 DNA: TGTGCCAGCAGCCGTCCAGGACTAGCGGGAGTTGATACGCAGTATTTT. This chain uses TRBV27 with TRBJ2-3; 13 positions agree with TRBD2. The ends lost 6 bases at V and 6 bases at J; junction bases unmatched: 9. The CDR3 consists of 16 residues. Germline V gene data show CDR1 as MNHEY and CDR2 as SMNVEV (reference sequence).

The chain has TRBV15 and TRBJ1-2; D is perhaps TRBD1 (5 bases). Trimming stripped 1 base from V and 0 bases from J, with 9 bases between. The germline CDR1 and CDR2 sequences are LNHNV and YYDKDF (reference sequence). The CDR3 extends over 15 amino acids. The CDR3 reads CATSRGGYANYGYTF. The DNA for the CDR3 is TGTGCCACCAGCAGAGGGGGGTACGCTAACTATGGCTACACCTTC.

The gene calls are TRBV7-2 and TRBJ1-6; no clear D gene. With 3 bases removed from V and 9 bases from J, the gap between germline ends came to 12 bases. In germline, CDR1 is SGHTA, CDR2 FQGNSA. CDR3 length: 14 residues. CDR3 bases: TGTGCCAGCAGCTTGACCGAGTTGAGTTCACCCCTCCACTTT. Translated, it gives CASSLTELSSPLHF.

The rearrangement uses TRBV5-4 and TRBJ1-2; D is possibly TRBD1 (6 bases). This CDR3 region has 13 residues. V was clipped by 5 bases and J by 5 bases, with 13 bases between them. Germline V gene data show CDR1 as SGHNT and CDR2 as YYREEE (reference sequence). CDR3 bases: TGTGCCAGCAGTTTACAGGGTGTATATGGCTACACCTTC. Translated: CASSLQGVYGYTF. Using reference TRBV5-4 and TRBJ1-2 for the parts outside the CDR3, the full variable domain is ETGVTQSPTHLIKTRGQQVTLRCSSQSGHNTVSWYQQALGQGPQFIFQYYREEENGRGNFPPRFSGLQFPNYSSELNVNALELDDSALYLCASSLQGVYGYTFGSGTRLTVV.

The chain employs TRBV10-2 and TRBJ2-1, with D maybe TRBD2 (6 bases). The CDR3 has 16 residues. V dropped 2 bases and J dropped 7 bases, with 18 bases sitting between them. Per the germline V gene, CDR1 is WSHSY and CDR2 is SAAADI. In DNA, the CDR3 is TGCGCCAGCAGTGAGATAGGGGACCCCCGGGAGAATGAGCAGTTCTTC. Translating gives CASSEIGDPRENEQFF.

The chain recombines TRBV6-1 with TRBJ2-4, with D tentatively TRBD1 (6 bases). Germline assignment: CDR1 MNHNS and CDR2 SASEGT. The V end was cut by 7 bases, the J end by 0 bases, with 13 bases between. This CDR3 has 15 residues. The CDR3 reads CASTGQTLAKNIQYF. In DNA, the CDR3 is TGTGCCAGCACCGGACAGACACTAGCCAAAAACATTCAGTACTTC.

The chain carries TRBV6-5 and TRBJ2-5; TRBD1 agrees at 8 bases. Germline V gene sequence: CDR1 MNHEY, CDR2 SVGAGI. The V segment lost 0 bases and the J segment 4 bases; nucleotides outside the gene matches: 7. This CDR3 comprises 16 residues. CDR3 bases: TGTGCCAGCAGTTACTCGGTGCAGGGGACAGGAGAGACCCAGTACTTC. Its translation: CASSYSVQGTGETQYF.